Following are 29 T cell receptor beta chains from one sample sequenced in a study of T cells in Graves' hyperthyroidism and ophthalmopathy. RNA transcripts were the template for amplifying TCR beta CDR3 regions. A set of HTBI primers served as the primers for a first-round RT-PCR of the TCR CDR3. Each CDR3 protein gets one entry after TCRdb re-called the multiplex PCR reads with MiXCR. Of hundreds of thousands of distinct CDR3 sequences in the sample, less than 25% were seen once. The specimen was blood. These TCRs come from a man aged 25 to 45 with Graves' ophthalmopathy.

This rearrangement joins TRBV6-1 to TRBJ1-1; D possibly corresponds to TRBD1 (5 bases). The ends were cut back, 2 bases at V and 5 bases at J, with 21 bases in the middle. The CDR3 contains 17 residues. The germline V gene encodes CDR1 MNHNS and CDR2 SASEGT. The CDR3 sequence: CASSEFGTAGGETEAFF. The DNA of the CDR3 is TGTGCCAGCAGTGAATTCGGGACCGCCGGCGGGGAGACTGAAGCTTTCTTT.

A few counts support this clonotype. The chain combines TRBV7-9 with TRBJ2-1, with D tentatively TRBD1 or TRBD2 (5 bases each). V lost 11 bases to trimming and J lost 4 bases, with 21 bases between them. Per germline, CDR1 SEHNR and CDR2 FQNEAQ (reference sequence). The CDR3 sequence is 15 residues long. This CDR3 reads CACEGFGLIYNEQFF. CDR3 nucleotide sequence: TGTGCCTGTGAGGGGTTCGGCTTAATTTACAATGAGCAGTTCTTC.

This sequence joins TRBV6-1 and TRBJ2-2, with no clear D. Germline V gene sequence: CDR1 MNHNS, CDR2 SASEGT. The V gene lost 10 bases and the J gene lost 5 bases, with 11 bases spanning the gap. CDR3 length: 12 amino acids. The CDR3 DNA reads TGTGCCACGCTAAGGTTTACCGGGGAGCTGTTTTTT. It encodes CATLRFTGELFF.

The CDR3 reads CASSSPTSGRTHEQYF. The CDR3 bases are TGTGCCAGCAGTTCCCCGACTAGCGGGAGAACCCACGAGCAGTACTTC. The chain joins TRBV6-2 or TRBV6-3 to TRBJ2-7; 12 nucleotides match TRBD2. V shed 4 bases and J 5 bases; nucleotides not matched to a gene: 9. In germline, CDR1 is MNHEY, CDR2 SVGEGT. The CDR3 spans 16 residues.

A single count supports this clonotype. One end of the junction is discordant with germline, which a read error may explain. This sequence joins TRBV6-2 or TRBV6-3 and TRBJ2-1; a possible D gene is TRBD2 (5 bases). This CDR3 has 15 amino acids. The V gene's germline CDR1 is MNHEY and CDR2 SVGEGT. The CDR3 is CAGSPEPGSYNEQFF. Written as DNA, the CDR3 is TGTGCCGGCAGTCCTGAACCGGGGTCCTACAATGAGCAGTTCTTC.

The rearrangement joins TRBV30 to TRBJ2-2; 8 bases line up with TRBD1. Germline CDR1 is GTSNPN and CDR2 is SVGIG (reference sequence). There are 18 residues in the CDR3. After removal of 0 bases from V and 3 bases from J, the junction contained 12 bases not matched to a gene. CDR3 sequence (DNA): TGTGCCTGGAGTGTAGTAGTGGACAGGGTACCTTACACCGGGGAGCTGTTTTTT. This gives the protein CAWSVVVDRVPYTGELFF.

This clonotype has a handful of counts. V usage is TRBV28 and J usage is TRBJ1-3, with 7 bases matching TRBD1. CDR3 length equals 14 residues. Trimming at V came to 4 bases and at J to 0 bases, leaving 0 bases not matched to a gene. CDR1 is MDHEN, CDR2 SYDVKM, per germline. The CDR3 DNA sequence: TGTGCCAGCAGTTGGGACAGCTCTGGAAACACCATATATTTT. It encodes CASSWDSSGNTIYF.

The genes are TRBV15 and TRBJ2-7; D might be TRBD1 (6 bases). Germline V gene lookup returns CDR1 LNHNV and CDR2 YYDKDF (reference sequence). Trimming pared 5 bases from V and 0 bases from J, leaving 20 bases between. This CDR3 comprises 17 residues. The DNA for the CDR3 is TGTGCCACCAGCGCTGGGGGACACCGAAACAACTCCTACGAGCAGTACTTC. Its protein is CATSAGGHRNNSYEQYF.

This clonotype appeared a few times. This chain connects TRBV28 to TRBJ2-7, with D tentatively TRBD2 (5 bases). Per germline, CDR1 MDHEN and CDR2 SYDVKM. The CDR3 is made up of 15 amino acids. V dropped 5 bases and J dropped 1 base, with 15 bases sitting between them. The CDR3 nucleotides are TGTGCCAGCAGTACCTACAAGCGGCTTTCCTACGAGCAGTACTTC. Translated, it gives CASSTYKRLSYEQYF.

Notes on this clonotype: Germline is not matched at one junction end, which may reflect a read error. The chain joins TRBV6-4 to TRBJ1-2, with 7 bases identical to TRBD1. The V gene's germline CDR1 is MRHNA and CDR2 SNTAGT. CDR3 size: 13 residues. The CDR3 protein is CDSSTGTDYGYTF. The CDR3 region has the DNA TGTGACAGCAGCACCGGGACAGACTATGGCTACACCTTC.

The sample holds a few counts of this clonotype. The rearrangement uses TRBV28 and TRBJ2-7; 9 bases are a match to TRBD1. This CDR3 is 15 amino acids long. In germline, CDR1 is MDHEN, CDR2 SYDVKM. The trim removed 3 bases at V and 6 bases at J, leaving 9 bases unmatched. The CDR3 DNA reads TGTGCCAGCAGTTTGGCGGGGACAGGGAGGGGCGAGCAGTACTTC. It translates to CASSLAGTGRGEQYF.

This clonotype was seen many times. CDR3 loop: CASSQQGRNTEAFF. CDR3 nucleotide sequence: TGTGCCAGCAGTCAACAGGGGCGGAACACTGAAGCTTTCTTT. The V call is TRBV6-1, the J call TRBJ1-1; 7 bases line up with TRBD1. Trimming removed 5 bases from V and 1 base from J; junction bases left unmatched: 4. This CDR3 has 14 amino acids. Looked up from germline, CDR1 is MNHNS and CDR2 is SASEGT.

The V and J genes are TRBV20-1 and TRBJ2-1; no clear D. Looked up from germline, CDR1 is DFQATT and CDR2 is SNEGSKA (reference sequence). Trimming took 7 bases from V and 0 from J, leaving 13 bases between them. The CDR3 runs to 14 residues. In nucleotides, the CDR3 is TGCAGTGTTAAATGGGGAAGCTCCTACAATGAGCAGTTCTTC. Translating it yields CSVKWGSSYNEQFF.

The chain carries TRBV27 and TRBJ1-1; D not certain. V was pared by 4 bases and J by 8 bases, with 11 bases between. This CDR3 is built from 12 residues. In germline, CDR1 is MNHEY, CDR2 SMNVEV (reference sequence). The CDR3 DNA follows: TGTGCCAGCAGTTCTGCCTCCGGGGAAGCTTTCTTT. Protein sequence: CASSSASGEAFF.

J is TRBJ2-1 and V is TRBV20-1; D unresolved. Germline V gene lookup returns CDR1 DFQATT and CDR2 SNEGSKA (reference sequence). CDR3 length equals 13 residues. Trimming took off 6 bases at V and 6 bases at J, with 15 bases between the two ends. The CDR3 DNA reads TGCAGTGCCCTCCGCGGTTCTAGCAATGAGCAGTTCTTC. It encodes CSALRGSSNEQFF.

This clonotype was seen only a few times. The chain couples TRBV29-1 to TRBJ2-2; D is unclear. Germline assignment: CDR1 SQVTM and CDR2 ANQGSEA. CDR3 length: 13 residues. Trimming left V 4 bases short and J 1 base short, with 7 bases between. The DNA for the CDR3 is TGCAGCGTTGGGCAGGAGAACACCGGGGAGCTGTTTTTT. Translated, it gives CSVGQENTGELFF.

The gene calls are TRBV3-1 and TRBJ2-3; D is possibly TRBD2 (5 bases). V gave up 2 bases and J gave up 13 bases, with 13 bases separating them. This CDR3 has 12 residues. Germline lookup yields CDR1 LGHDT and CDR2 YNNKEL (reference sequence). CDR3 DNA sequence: TGTGCCAGCAGCCAACGTGGACTCGGGGAGTATTTT. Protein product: CASSQRGLGEYF.

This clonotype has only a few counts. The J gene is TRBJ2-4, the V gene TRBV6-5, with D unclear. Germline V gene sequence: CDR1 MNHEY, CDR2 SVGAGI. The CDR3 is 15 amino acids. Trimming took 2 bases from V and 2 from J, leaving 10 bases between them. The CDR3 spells CASSYKQVTKNIQYF. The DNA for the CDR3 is TGTGCCAGCAGTTACAAACAAGTTACCAAAAACATTCAGTACTTC.

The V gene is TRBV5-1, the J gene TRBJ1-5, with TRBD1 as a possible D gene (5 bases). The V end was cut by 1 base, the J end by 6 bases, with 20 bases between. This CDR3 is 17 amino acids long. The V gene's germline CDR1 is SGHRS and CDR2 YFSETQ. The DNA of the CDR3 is TGCGCCAGCAGCTTGTTGTGGGCCCGGGGCAGGACTCAGCCCCAGCATTTT. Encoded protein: CASSLLWARGRTQPQHF.

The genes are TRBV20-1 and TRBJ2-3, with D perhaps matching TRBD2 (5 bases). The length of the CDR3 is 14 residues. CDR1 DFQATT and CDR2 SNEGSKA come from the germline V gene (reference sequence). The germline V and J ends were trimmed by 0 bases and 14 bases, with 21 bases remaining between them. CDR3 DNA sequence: TGCAGTGCTAGAGATCCGGAGCGGCCACTACCACCGTATTTT. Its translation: CSARDPERPLPPYF.

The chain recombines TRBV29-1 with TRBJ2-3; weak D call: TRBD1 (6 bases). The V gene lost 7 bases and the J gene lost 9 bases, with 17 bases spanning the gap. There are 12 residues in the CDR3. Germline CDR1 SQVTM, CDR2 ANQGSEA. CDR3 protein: CSGAGVGRTQYF. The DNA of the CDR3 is TGCAGCGGTGCAGGGGTGGGGCGGACGCAGTATTTT.

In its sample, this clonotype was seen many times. The CDR3 region is CASSLGDRGTEAFF. The CDR3 DNA follows: TGTGCCAGCAGTTTAGGGGACAGGGGCACTGAAGCTTTCTTT. V gene TRBV12-3 or TRBV12-4 combines with J gene TRBJ1-1, with 10 positions matching TRBD1. V lost 1 base and J lost 4; bases outside the gene matches: 0. This CDR3 is 14 amino acids long.

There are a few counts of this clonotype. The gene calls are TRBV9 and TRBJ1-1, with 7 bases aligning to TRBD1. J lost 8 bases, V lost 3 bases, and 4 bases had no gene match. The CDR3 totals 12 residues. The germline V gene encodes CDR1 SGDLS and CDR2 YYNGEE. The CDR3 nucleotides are TGTGCCAGCAGCGCCGGGACAGACGAAGCTTTCTTT. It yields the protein CASSAGTDEAFF. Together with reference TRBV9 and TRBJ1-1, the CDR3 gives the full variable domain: DSGVTQTPKHLITATGQRVTLRCSPRSGDLSVYWYQQSLDQGLQFLIQYYNGEERAKGNILERFSAQQFPDLHSELNLSSLELGDSALYFCASSAGTDEAFFGQGTRLTVV.

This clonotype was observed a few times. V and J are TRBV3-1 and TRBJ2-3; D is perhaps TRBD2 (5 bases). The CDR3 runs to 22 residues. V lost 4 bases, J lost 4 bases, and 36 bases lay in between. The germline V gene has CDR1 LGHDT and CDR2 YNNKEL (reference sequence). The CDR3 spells CASSPFPNAPAGWQNGPDTQYF. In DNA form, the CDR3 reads TGTGCCAGCAGCCCGTTCCCAAACGCCCCGGCGGGTTGGCAGAACGGACCAGATACGCAGTATTTT.

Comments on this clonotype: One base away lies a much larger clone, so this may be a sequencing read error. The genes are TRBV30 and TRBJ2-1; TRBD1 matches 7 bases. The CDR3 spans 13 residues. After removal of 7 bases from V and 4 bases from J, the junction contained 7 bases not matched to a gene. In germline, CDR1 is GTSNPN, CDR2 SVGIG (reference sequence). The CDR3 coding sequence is TGTGCCTTAGCCGGGACAGAGTACAATGAGCAGTTCTTC. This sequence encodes CALAGTEYNEQFF.

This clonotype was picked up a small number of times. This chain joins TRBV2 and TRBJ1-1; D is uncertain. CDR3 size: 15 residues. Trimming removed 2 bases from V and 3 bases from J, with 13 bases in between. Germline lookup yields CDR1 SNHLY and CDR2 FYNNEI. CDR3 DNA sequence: TGTGCCAGCAGTGAACGGCGGGAGGCGGACACTGAAGCTTTCTTT. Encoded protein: CASSERREADTEAFF.

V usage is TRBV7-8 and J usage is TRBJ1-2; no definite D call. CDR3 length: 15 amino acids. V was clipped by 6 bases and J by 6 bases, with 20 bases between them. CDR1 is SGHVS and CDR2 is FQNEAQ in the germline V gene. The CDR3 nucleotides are TGTGCCAGCAGGTCCAGGACCGACTCGTCGGATGGCTACACCTTC. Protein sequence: CASRSRTDSSDGYTF.

In DNA, the CDR3 is TGTGCCAGCAGTACCGGGACCGGCCGACCGGGCTACACCTTC. It codes for CASSTGTGRPGYTF. V is TRBV6-1 and J is TRBJ1-2; possibly TRBD1 for D (5 bases). From germline, CDR1 is MNHNS and CDR2 SASEGT. This CDR3 is 14 amino acids long. V was trimmed by 5 bases and J by 8 bases, leaving 18 bases between them.

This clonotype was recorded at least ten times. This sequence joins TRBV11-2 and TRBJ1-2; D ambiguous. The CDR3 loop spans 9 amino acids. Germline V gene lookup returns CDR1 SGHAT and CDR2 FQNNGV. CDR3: CVSPGGYTF. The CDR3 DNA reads TGTGTTTCCCCAGGTGGCTACACCTTC.